These 15 T cell receptor beta chains were all obtained from the same sample, sequenced in a study of CD8 T cells in Susac syndrome. When the RNA was reverse transcribed, random hexamers were used with an input of roughly 0.45 to 1 ug. TCRdb analysed the immunoSEQ multiplex PCR reads with MiXCR anew, one entry per CDR3 protein. The sample lists fewer than 80,000 distinct CDR3 sequences; approximately 94% were seen once. Specimen: CD8+ T cells from PBMCs. The receptors shown here come from a human donor with Susac syndrome.

The V and J genes are TRBV27 and TRBJ2-5, with 8 bases matching TRBD2. From germline, CDR1 is MNHEY and CDR2 SMNVEV (reference sequence). Trimming removed 5 bases from V and 5 bases from J; junction bases left unmatched: 13. The CDR3 runs 16 residues. CDR3 sequence (DNA): TGTGCCAGCAGTGTCCGGGAGGGGGTCCCAAGGGAGACCCAGTACTTC. Encoded protein: CASSVREGVPRETQYF.

The chain links TRBV7-2 to TRBJ2-1, with 9 positions matching TRBD2. In germline, CDR1 is SGHTA, CDR2 FQGNSA. With V trimmed by 5 bases and J by 8 bases, 10 bases remained unmatched. This CDR3 comprises 15 residues. The CDR3 bases are TGTGCCAGCAGCCCGAGCGGGGGGAAAAGCGATGAGCAGTTCTTC. The encoded protein is CASSPSGGKSDEQFF.

The chain couples TRBV5-4 to TRBJ2-7; tentatively, D is TRBD1 or TRBD2 (5 bases each). The CDR3 loop spans 14 amino acids. Trimming removed 3 bases at V and 3 bases at J, with 13 bases between. Germline V CDR1 and CDR2: SGHNT, YYREEE (reference sequence). The DNA for the CDR3 is TGTGCCAGCAGCTCCCGGGACCTCGACTACGAGCAGTACTTC. Translating it yields CASSSRDLDYEQYF.

The CDR3 sequence is CASNTYGGGGNEQFF. CDR3 in DNA: TGTGCCAGTAACACATACGGCGGGGGAGGGAATGAGCAGTTCTTC. The chain couples TRBV19 to TRBJ2-1; 7 positions agree with TRBD2. CDR1 is LNHDA and CDR2 is SQIVND in the germline V gene (reference sequence). The CDR3 runs to 15 residues. V shed 7 bases, J shed 7 bases, and the junction held 13 bases outside the gene matches.

The chain carries TRBV20-1 and TRBJ2-7; possibly TRBD1 for D (5 bases). There are 15 residues in the CDR3. Trimming left V 3 bases short and J 2 bases short, with 17 bases between. Germline loops: CDR1 DFQATT, CDR2 SNEGSKA (reference sequence). CDR3 sequence: CSARPPQGGAYEQYF. CDR3 DNA: TGCAGTGCTAGGCCCCCTCAGGGCGGAGCCTACGAGCAGTACTTC.

V and J are TRBV3-1 and TRBJ2-1, with D tentatively TRBD1 or TRBD2 (5 bases each). Per germline, CDR1 LGHDT and CDR2 YNNKEL (reference sequence). CDR3 length equals 16 residues. Deletions cut 1 base from V and 8 bases from J, with 18 bases between. CDR3 DNA: TGTGCCAGCAGCCAAGGCCCGGACTTTGGGGACGATGAGCAGTTCTTC. As protein: CASSQGPDFGDDEQFF.

V usage is TRBV7-9 and J usage is TRBJ2-7; 8 bases are a match to TRBD2. The germline gives CDR1 SEHNR, CDR2 FQNEAQ (reference sequence). V was clipped by 0 bases and J by 3 bases; unmatched bases: 13. The CDR3 loop spans 18 amino acids. Written as DNA, the CDR3 is TGTGCCAGCAGCTTAGCGGTGCGGGGGGTTCGGGGGGACTACGAGCAGTACTTC. Translation: CASSLAVRGVRGDYEQYF.

The CDR3: CASSLVGQGVTGTGELFF. The DNA of the CDR3 is TGTGCCAGCAGCCTCGTAGGGCAGGGAGTAACCGGCACCGGGGAGCTGTTTTTT. The J gene is TRBJ2-2, the V gene TRBV7-9; possibly TRBD1 or TRBD2 for D (5 bases each). The CDR3 has 18 residues. V was pared by 5 bases and J by 4 bases, with 23 bases between. Germline CDR1 SEHNR, CDR2 FQNEAQ (reference sequence).

The genes are TRBV5-6 and TRBJ2-3, with TRBD1 identical over 7 bases. V shed 0 bases and J 2 bases; nucleotides not matched to a gene: 6. The CDR3 is 16 amino acids. Germline CDR1 reads SGHDT; CDR2 reads YYEEEE. The CDR3 loop is CASSLVRGLVTDTQYF. CDR3 DNA sequence: TGTGCCAGCAGCTTGGTTAGGGGGCTTGTCACAGATACGCAGTATTTT.

The CDR3 region is CASSQGQTQPQHF. The CDR3 DNA is TGTGCCAGCAGTCAGGGACAGACGCAGCCCCAGCATTTT. J is TRBJ1-5 and V is TRBV28, with 7 positions matching TRBD1. This CDR3 has 13 residues. Germline V gene sequence: CDR1 MDHEN, CDR2 SYDVKM. V lost 5 bases to trimming and J lost 7 bases; unmatched junction nucleotides: 5.

The CDR3 DNA reads as TGCAGTGTCTCCTTGAACACTGAAGCTTTCTTT. Its protein is CSVSLNTEAFF. This chain uses TRBV20-1 with TRBJ1-1; no clear D gene. The germline V gene encodes CDR1 DFQATT and CDR2 SNEGSKA (reference sequence). V lost 7 bases and J 0 bases, leaving 6 bases between the germline ends. The CDR3 consists of 11 residues.

The genes are TRBV7-6 and TRBJ2-7; D might be TRBD1 or TRBD2, each matching 5 bases. Germline assignment: CDR1 SGHVS and CDR2 FNYEAQ. V gave up 6 bases and J gave up 7 bases, with 13 bases separating them. The CDR3 runs 12 residues. In DNA form, the CDR3 reads TGTGCCAGCAGTCCCGGGGCGACAGAGCAGTACTTC. As protein: CASSPGATEQYF.

In its sample, this clonotype was seen once. The chain couples TRBV6-2 or TRBV6-3 to TRBJ1-1, with D possibly matching TRBD1 (5 bases). Germline CDR1 and CDR2: MNHEY and SVGEGT. Between the trimmed V and J ends, which lost 4 bases and 0 bases, there was a span of 15 bases. The CDR3 is made up of 16 amino acids. CDR3 coding DNA: TGTGCCAGCAGTTGGGGCAGGACTACTCTGAACACTGAAGCTTTCTTT. Translated: CASSWGRTTLNTEAFF.

This clonotype was seen a single time. The chain links TRBV25-1 to TRBJ2-1; D is uncertain. The CDR3 extends over 11 amino acids. Germline V lookup: CDR1 MGHDK, CDR2 SYGVNS. Trimming pared 6 bases from V and 10 bases from J, leaving 10 bases between. The CDR3: CASRRFEEQFF. CDR3 sequence (DNA): TGTGCCAGCAGGAGGTTTGAGGAGCAGTTCTTC.

Here the CDR3 DNA reads TGTGCCACCAGTGGGAAGGGAAGGACAGATACGCAGTATTTT. Amino acids: CATSGKGRTDTQYF. The chain joins TRBV24-1 to TRBJ2-3, with D hard to call. CDR3 length: 14 amino acids. The germline CDR1 and CDR2 sequences are KGHDR and SFDVKD. V shed 5 bases and J shed 3 bases, with 11 bases lying between them.